This TCR beta chain came from a study of CD4 and CD8 cells across lung adenocarcinoma regions. This clonotype was detected many times. There are 12 residues in the CDR3. CDR1 is ENHRY and CDR2 is SYGVKD in the germline V gene. Trimming took 6 bases from V and 8 from J, leaving 11 bases between them. Donors had localized lung adenocarcinoma, a non-small cell lung cancer. TCRdb re-derived calls from the PCR reads in MiXCR, one entry per CDR3 protein. The table lists roughly 20,000 distinct CDR3 sequences, approximately 49% of them singletons. The genes are TRBV10-3 and TRBJ2-1; D is perhaps TRBD1 (7 bases). The receptor comes from a female donor with lung adenocarcinoma. The CD4 and CD8 labels of this study may be unreliable. The sample was CD8+ T cells from the center of a lung tumor. CDR3 DNA sequence: TGTGCCATCAGCTCCAGGGGGGATGAGCAGTTCTTC. This codes for CAISSRGDEQFF.